These 10 T cell receptor beta chains were sequenced from one sample in a study of prognosis after radiotherapy for stage I lung cancer. TCR beta CDR3 was amplified from genomic DNA by two-round multiplex PCR. Specific primers for each TRBV and TRBJ gene were what first-round PCR used. Each CDR3 protein gets one entry after TCRdb re-called the multiplex PCR reads with MiXCR. The table lists tens of thousands of distinct CDR3 sequences, around 30% of them singletons. The sample in question was PBMCs, obtained before or after stereotactic body radiation therapy (not recorded which). These receptors originate from a donor over 45 with non-small cell lung cancer.

A few counts support this clonotype. At one of its ends the junction is not consistent with the germline gene, which may arise from a read error. This sequence joins TRBV3-1 and TRBJ1-6; D unclear. CDR1 LGHDT and CDR2 YNNKEL come from the germline V gene (reference sequence). The CDR3 has 13 residues. The CDR3 DNA follows: TGTGCCGGCAGCCAGCAAAGTGATTCACCCCTCCACTTT. Residues: CAGSQQSDSPLHF.

Details on this clonotype: One end of the junction fails to match germline, which may point to a read error. The V call is TRBV19, the J call TRBJ2-7; D possibly corresponds to TRBD1 (6 bases). In germline, CDR1 is LNHDA, CDR2 SQIVND (reference sequence). This CDR3 comprises 14 residues. The chain's CDR3 is CTSRTNRDPYEQYF. The CDR3 DNA follows: TGTACCAGTAGAACGAACAGGGATCCCTACGAGCAGTACTTC.

This clonotype was observed at least ten times. The chain links TRBV30 to TRBJ1-1; D unresolved. Germline CDR1 is GTSNPN and CDR2 is SVGIG (reference sequence). There are 13 residues in the CDR3. Between the trimmed V and J ends, which lost 0 bases and 3 bases, there was a span of 8 bases. The chain's CDR3 is CAWSVAKDTEAFF. CDR3 sequence (DNA): TGTGCCTGGAGTGTGGCGAAGGACACTGAAGCTTTCTTT. Using reference TRBV30 and TRBJ1-1 for the parts outside the CDR3, the full variable domain is SQTIHQWPATLVQPVGSPLSLECTVEGTSNPNLYWYRQAAGRGLQLLFYSVGIGQISSEVPQNLSASRPQDRQFILSSKKLLLSDSGFYLCAWSVAKDTEAFFGQGTRLTVV.

V usage is TRBV6-9 and J usage is TRBJ2-7; D is perhaps TRBD1 (5 bases). The CDR3 is made up of 17 amino acids. In germline, CDR1 is MNHGY, CDR2 SVAAGI. V was trimmed by 3 bases and J by 0 bases, leaving 18 bases between them. Here the CDR3 reads CASSYGFPRVSSYEQYF. The CDR3 DNA sequence: TGTGCCAGCAGTTACGGGTTTCCCAGGGTGAGCTCCTACGAGCAGTACTTC.

This clonotype was found many times. The chain carries TRBV3-1 and TRBJ2-7; 14 positions match TRBD2. Germline CDR1 is LGHDT and CDR2 is YNNKEL (reference sequence). CDR3 length equals 15 residues. Trimming took 4 bases from V and 6 from J; bases not matched to a gene: 5. Written as DNA, the CDR3 is TGTGCCAGCAGCCCTTGGACTAGCGGGAGGTCCGAGCAGTACTTC. Its translation: CASSPWTSGRSEQYF.

This clonotype is labeled medium-sized. The chain recombines TRBV6-1 with TRBJ1-2; TRBD1 matches 9 bases. Per germline, CDR1 MNHNS and CDR2 SASEGT. The CDR3 is 13 residues long. With V trimmed by 6 bases and J by 8 bases, 7 bases remained unmatched. In DNA form, the CDR3 reads TGTGCCAGCAGCGGGACAGGGTATTTCGGCTACACCTTC. Its translation: CASSGTGYFGYTF.

This sequence joins TRBV6-1 and TRBJ1-6; 9 nucleotides align to TRBD1. With V trimmed by 6 bases and J by 11 bases, 8 bases remained unmatched. This CDR3 region has 14 residues. Germline lookup yields CDR1 MNHNS and CDR2 SASEGT. CDR3 amino acids: CASRHRGLEAPLHF. The CDR3 region has the DNA TGTGCCAGCAGGCACAGGGGGCTCGAAGCACCCCTCCACTTT.

This clonotype was recorded many times. The V call is TRBV16, the J call TRBJ2-2; 7 nucleotides match TRBD2. This CDR3 contains 17 residues. The V gene's germline CDR1 is KGHSY and CDR2 FQNENV. The ends lost 1 base at V and 6 bases at J; junction bases unmatched: 11. The CDR3 nucleotides are TGTGCCAGCAGCCAATATCGGCGGGAGACTGGGGCCGGGGAGCTGTTTTTT. Its protein is CASSQYRRETGAGELFF. Complete variable domain (other parts from reference TRBV16 and TRBJ2-2): GEEVAQTPKHLVRGEGQKAKLYCAPIKGHSYVFWYQQVLKNEFKFLISFQNENVFDETGMPKERFSAKCLPNSPCSLEIQATKLEDSAVYFCASSQYRRETGAGELFFGEGSRLTVL.

Comment on this clonotype: This likely traces to a read error, being one base from a far larger clone. CDR3 region: CASRAGISNNEQFF. The CDR3, as DNA: TGTGCCAGTCGGGCAGGGATCTCGAACAATGAGCAGTTCTTC. This chain links TRBV2 with TRBJ2-5; D may be TRBD1 (5 bases). The last part of the DNA fits TRBJ2-1 better; the J call may be wrong. Germline loops: CDR1 SNHLY, CDR2 FYNNEI. The CDR3 has 14 residues.

This clonotype was seen ten or more times. The chain carries TRBV29-1 and TRBJ2-5; D is tentatively TRBD1 or TRBD2 (5 bases each). V lost 3 bases, J lost 5 bases, and 7 bases lay in between. Looked up from germline, CDR1 is SQVTM and CDR2 is ANQGSEA. The CDR3 is 11 residues long. In DNA form, the CDR3 reads TGCAGCGTTGATTGGGGGGAGACCCAGTACTTC. It yields the protein CSVDWGETQYF.